This T cell receptor beta chain comes out of a study of T cells in Graves' hyperthyroidism and ophthalmopathy. What was amplified from RNA transcripts were TCR beta CDR3 regions. Using the HTBI primer set, a first-round RT-PCR was run on the TCR CDR3. TCRdb passed the multiplex PCR reads through MiXCR, listing each CDR3 protein once. The sample comprises 700,000 to 850,000 distinct CDR3 sequences, 35% of which are singletons, and approximately 31% rests with the top ten. This clonotype appeared a single time. The CDR3 totals 17 residues. CDR1 and CDR2 (germline): ENHRY, SYGVKD. V was cut by 5 bases and J by 1 base, with 15 bases left in between. The study enrolled patients aged 18 to 65 with newly diagnosed hyperthyroidism of under 2 months' duration. Patients showing uncontrolled infection, other autoimmune disease, pregnancy or lactation were ineligible.

The sequence came from a woman aged 40 to 50 with Graves' hyperthyroidism. The rearrangement links TRBV10-3 to TRBJ2-6; D gene uncertain. The material sequenced was blood. CDR3 sequence (DNA): TGTGCCATCAGTTTGGGTCCTCGCCTATCTGGGGCCAACGTCCTGACTTTC. Amino acids: CAISLGPRLSGANVLTF.